This T cell receptor beta chain comes out of a study of response to subunit inactivated influenza vaccine. In germline, CDR1 is SGHTA, CDR2 FQGNSA. There are 14 residues in the CDR3. Trimming stripped 4 bases from V and 7 bases from J, with 16 bases between. The sample holds many counts of this clonotype. TCRdb independently ran MiXCR on the RT-PCR reads; one entry per CDR3 protein. The table includes 500,000 to 600,000 distinct CDR3 sequences, around 8% detected once. The source is a man between 50 and 69 years old who received an inactivated influenza vaccine. The source was PBMCs from blood, collected 23 months after vaccination. J is TRBJ1-2 and V is TRBV7-2; D is undetermined. The CDR3 region has the DNA TGTGCCAGCAGCTCCTCGTCTCAATTCGGTGGCTACACCTTC. Its translation: CASSSSSQFGGYTF.